This passage covers 18 T cell receptor beta chains from one sample sequenced in a study of blood T cell repertoires in COVID-19. Profiled with immunoSEQ multiplex PCR; TCRdb holds only in-frame clones, not every one. The top ten clones hold over 1.2% of a sample with more than 200,000 clones, 85% to 90% of them seen once. Sequencing input: peripheral blood. Source of these receptors: a man older than 75 with acute or convalescent COVID-19.

This clone was counted once. The J gene is TRBJ2-1, the V gene TRBV5-1, with TRBD1 matching over 9 bases. V was pared by 4 bases and J by 2 bases, with 4 bases of the junction left unmatched. This CDR3 region has 15 residues. CDR1 is SGHRS, CDR2 YFSETQ, per germline. The DNA of the CDR3 is TGCGCCAGCAGCCTGACAGGGGGTACCTACAATGAGCAGTTCTTC. Amino acids: CASSLTGGTYNEQFF.

The V and J genes are TRBV27 and TRBJ1-2; D not resolved. CDR1 is MNHEY, CDR2 SMNVEV, per germline (reference sequence). CDR3 size: 15 residues. Trimming cost V 3 bases and J 4 bases, with 15 bases left between them. CDR3 region: CASSFSGYSAYGYTF. The DNA for the CDR3 is TGTGCCAGCAGTTTTAGCGGGTACTCGGCCTATGGCTACACCTTC.

The genes are TRBV29-1 and TRBJ2-7; a possible D gene is TRBD2 (6 bases). Germline V gene data show CDR1 as SQVTM and CDR2 as ANQGSEA. V was trimmed by 7 bases and J by 5 bases, leaving 21 bases between them. The CDR3 is 14 residues long. The CDR3 loop reads CSGMGGRLGDEQYF. Written as DNA, the CDR3 is TGCAGCGGCATGGGTGGCAGACTAGGGGACGAGCAGTACTTC.

This clone was detected only once. The chain uses TRBV28 and TRBJ1-5; 7 nucleotides agree with TRBD1. This CDR3 has 16 amino acids. J was trimmed by 0 bases and V by 7 bases; bases with no gene match: 9. Germline CDR1 is MDHEN and CDR2 is SYDVKM. CDR3 nucleotides: TGTGCCAGCACCCCTACAGGGGCCGATAGCAATCAGCCCCAGCATTTT. This gives the protein CASTPTGADSNQPQHF.

The V call is TRBV11-2, the J call TRBJ2-1; the D gene is possibly TRBD2 (6 bases). The CDR3 is 14 amino acids. Germline loops: CDR1 SGHAT, CDR2 FQNNGV. Trimming cost V 3 bases and J 5 bases, with 11 bases left between them. The CDR3 bases are TGTGCCAGCAGCTTTGGGGACTCTAACAATGAGCAGTTCTTC. It translates to CASSFGDSNNEQFF.

This chain joins TRBV19 and TRBJ1-6; D might be TRBD1 (5 bases). Trimming took 5 bases from V and 0 from J, leaving 5 bases between them. Germline assignment: CDR1 LNHDA and CDR2 SQIVND (reference sequence). This CDR3 is built from 14 residues. CDR3 in DNA: TGTGCCAGTAGTCAGGGCTCCTATAATTCACCCCTCCACTTT. As protein: CASSQGSYNSPLHF. Full variable domain (outside the CDR3, taken from reference TRBV19 and TRBJ1-6): DGGITQSPKYLFRKEGQNVTLSCEQNLNHDAMYWYRQDPGQGLRLIYYSQIVNDFQKGDIAEGYSVSREKKESFPLTVTSAQKNPTAFYLCASSQGSYNSPLHFGNGTRLTVT.

There are a few counts of this clone. CDR3 DNA: TGTGCCAGCGGAGCAGGGGGCTACGAGCAGTACTTC. Translated: CASGAGGYEQYF. The genes are TRBV11-1 and TRBJ2-7; 7 nucleotides align to TRBD1. Trimming removed 8 bases from V and 3 bases from J; junction bases left unmatched: 4. Germline V gives CDR1 SGHAT, CDR2 FQDESV (reference sequence). This CDR3 has 12 residues.

The V and J genes are TRBV7-9 and TRBJ1-4, with D unclear. V lost 5 bases to trimming and J lost 4 bases, with 11 bases between them. The germline CDR1 and CDR2 sequences are SEHNR and FQNEAQ (reference sequence). The CDR3 totals 14 residues. The CDR3 region is CASSPIVRNEKLFF. DNA of the CDR3: TGTGCCAGCAGCCCTATCGTTCGTAATGAAAAACTGTTTTTT.

Comments on this clone: Other nucleotide sequences from this sample produce the same CDR3. The chain uses TRBV3-1 (or the pseudogene TRBV3-2) and TRBJ2-7; 8 bases map to TRBD2. V lost 3 bases and J lost 2; bases outside the gene matches: 0. This CDR3 is built from 13 residues. CDR1 is LGHDT, CDR2 YNNKEL, per germline (reference sequence). CDR3 DNA sequence: TGTGCCAGCAGCCAGGGACTAGCCTACGAGCAGTACTTC. It codes for CASSQGLAYEQYF.

V is TRBV2 and J is TRBJ1-4, with 7 bases aligning to TRBD1. The CDR3 has 16 residues. With 4 bases clipped from V and 6 bases from J, the junction kept 11 bases outside the gene matches. Germline values: CDR1 SNHLY, CDR2 FYNNEI. The CDR3 spells CASSGLLTGDYEKLFF. DNA for the CDR3: TGTGCCAGCAGTGGACTCCTTACAGGGGATTATGAAAAACTGTTTTTT.

V and J are TRBV9 and TRBJ2-1; TRBD2 matches 7 bases. V lost 0 bases to trimming and J lost 6 bases; unmatched junction nucleotides: 0. The CDR3 has 13 amino acids. CDR1 and CDR2 from the germline V gene are SGDLS and YYNGEE. The CDR3 bases are TGTGCCAGCAGCGTAGCGGGGGGCAATGAGCAGTTCTTC. Amino acid sequence: CASSVAGGNEQFF. Together with reference TRBV9 and TRBJ2-1, the CDR3 gives the full variable domain: DSGVTQTPKHLITATGQRVTLRCSPRSGDLSVYWYQQSLDQGLQFLIQYYNGEERAKGNILERFSAQQFPDLHSELNLSSLELGDSALYFCASSVAGGNEQFFGPGTRLTVL.

V usage is TRBV10-3 and J usage is TRBJ2-3; D not certain. The CDR3 has 13 residues. V lost 0 bases and J 6 bases, leaving 7 bases between the germline ends. Germline CDR1 ENHRY, CDR2 SYGVKD. The CDR3 loop reads CAISESRVDTQYF. DNA for the CDR3: TGTGCCATCAGTGAGTCTCGGGTGGATACGCAGTATTTT.

The chain uses TRBV4-2 and TRBJ1-5; weak D call: TRBD1 (6 bases). V dropped 1 base and J dropped 4 bases, with 11 bases sitting between them. Germline loops: CDR1 LGHNA, CDR2 YNFKEQ. The CDR3 has 15 residues. CDR3 amino acids: CASSQGTETNQPQHF. Written as DNA, the CDR3 is TGTGCCAGCAGCCAAGGGACAGAAACTAATCAGCCCCAGCATTTT.

Note on this clone: This sample includes further DNA sequences coding for the same CDR3. This chain uses TRBV5-4 with TRBJ2-3; D gene unclear. Per the germline V gene, CDR1 is SGHNT and CDR2 is YYREEE (reference sequence). This CDR3 region has 13 residues. V lost 5 bases and J 2 bases, leaving 9 bases between the germline ends. The CDR3 coding sequence is TGTGCCAGCAGTCCCCCGTCCACAGATACGCAGTATTTT. Its protein is CASSPPSTDTQYF.

The chain joins TRBV5-1 to TRBJ1-3, with D possibly being TRBD1 (6 bases). The CDR3 loop spans 15 amino acids. The V gene's germline CDR1 is SGHRS and CDR2 YFSETQ. V shed 4 bases and J shed 0 bases, with 11 bases lying between them. The CDR3 sequence: CASSRDTFSGNTIYF. CDR3 sequence (DNA): TGCGCCAGCAGCAGGGACACGTTCTCTGGAAACACCATATATTTT.

The gene calls are TRBV29-1 and TRBJ2-3; D uncertain. The CDR3 consists of 12 residues. Germline CDR1 reads SQVTM; CDR2 reads ANQGSEA. V gave up 2 bases and J gave up 10 bases, with 13 bases separating them. The CDR3 loop is CSVESPVEAQYF. Written as DNA, the CDR3 is TGCAGCGTTGAAAGCCCCGTCGAAGCGCAGTATTTT.

The gene calls are TRBV7-9 and TRBJ1-5; D is uncertain. With 0 bases removed from V and 0 bases from J, the gap between germline ends came to 6 bases. Germline CDR1 is SEHNR and CDR2 is FQNEAQ (reference sequence). This CDR3 region has 15 residues. The CDR3 loop is CASSLAGDSNQPQHF. Written as DNA, the CDR3 is TGTGCCAGCAGCTTAGCCGGGGATAGCAATCAGCCCCAGCATTTT.

The chain recombines TRBV15 with TRBJ1-2, with TRBD1 matching 7 bases. The junction had 5 bases not matched to a gene; V was cut back by 4 bases and J by 3 bases. The germline V gene has CDR1 LNHNV and CDR2 YYDKDF (reference sequence). The length of the CDR3 is 14 residues. CDR3 nucleotide sequence: TGTGCCACCAGCAATCCGGGACAGCACTATGGCTACACCTTC. Residues: CATSNPGQHYGYTF.